Listed here are 22 T cell receptor beta chains from one sample, sequenced in a study of T cell repertoires in urothelial bladder cancer. Some clones are missing from TCRdb's copy, which holds only in-frame ones; the method was immunoSEQ multiplex PCR. This sample carries 6,800 or so clones, 60% to 80% of them seen once, and the ten largest clones take over 9.5%. The sequenced material came from tumor-infiltrating cells from bladder cancer. These receptors came from a human donor with urothelial carcinoma.

The chain uses TRBV30 and TRBJ2-1, with D unclear. Germline V gene lookup returns CDR1 GTSNPN and CDR2 SVGIG (reference sequence). V was trimmed by 5 bases and J by 10 bases, leaving 21 bases between them. The CDR3 has 14 amino acids. This CDR3 reads CAWDSQTRFREQFF. DNA of the CDR3: TGTGCCTGGGATTCCCAGACACGGTTCAGGGAGCAGTTCTTC. The full variable domain, completed using reference TRBV30 and TRBJ2-1, is SQTIHQWPATLVQPVGSPLSLECTVEGTSNPNLYWYRQAAGRGLQLLFYSVGIGQISSEVPQNLSASRPQDRQFILSSKKLLLSDSGFYLCAWDSQTRFREQFFGPGTRLTVL.

The chain employs TRBV15 and TRBJ2-1, with a possible D match to TRBD1 (5 bases). CDR1 and CDR2 from the germline V gene are LNHNV and YYDKDF (reference sequence). Trimming pared 0 bases from V and 5 bases from J, leaving 17 bases between. The CDR3 runs 17 residues. CDR3 protein: CATSRDSFPPRDNEQFF. CDR3 bases: TGTGCCACCAGCAGAGATTCCTTCCCCCCCAGGGACAATGAGCAGTTCTTC.

This clone occurred a few times. The rearrangement uses TRBV14 and TRBJ1-6; D remains ambiguous. Germline assignment: CDR1 SGHDN and CDR2 FVKESK. Trimming stripped 0 bases from V and 8 bases from J, with 17 bases between. This CDR3 region has 17 residues. The CDR3 is CASSQDYGSGLDSPLHF. The CDR3 DNA follows: TGTGCCAGCAGCCAAGATTACGGGTCAGGCCTTGATTCACCCCTCCACTTT.

This clone has a handful of counts. This chain uses TRBV7-9 with TRBJ1-1; a possible D gene is TRBD1 (5 bases). The CDR3 extends over 14 amino acids. CDR1 SEHNR and CDR2 FQNEAQ come from the germline V gene (reference sequence). Trimming left V 5 bases short and J 1 base short, with 11 bases between. The CDR3 is CASSPWGENTEAFF. CDR3 nucleotide sequence: TGTGCCAGCAGCCCGTGGGGGGAGAACACTGAAGCTTTCTTT.

CDR3 sequence (DNA): TGCGCCAGCAGCTTGGAGGGACAGTGGAACACCGGGGAGCTGTTTTTT. It specifies CASSLEGQWNTGELFF. The chain combines TRBV5-1 with TRBJ2-2, with 7 bases matching TRBD1. This CDR3 is built from 16 residues. Trimming at V came to 0 bases and at J to 1 base, leaving 3 bases not matched to a gene. Germline CDR1 is SGHRS and CDR2 is YFSETQ.

This chain links TRBV27 with TRBJ1-2, with D possibly TRBD1 on 5 matching bases. The CDR3 covers 18 residues. Germline V gene lookup returns CDR1 MNHEY and CDR2 SMNVEV (reference sequence). V lost 5 bases and J 8 bases, leaving 30 bases between the germline ends. CDR3 in DNA: TGTGCCAGCAGTCCGTATATCGGGGGACGTAACTATGCTCGCGGCTACACCTTC. This codes for CASSPYIGGRNYARGYTF.

CDR3 sequence reads: CASSKGLQELYGYTF. As DNA, the CDR3 is TGTGCCAGCAGCAAGGGACTGCAGGAGCTCTATGGCTACACCTTC. This rearrangement joins TRBV5-5 to TRBJ1-2; possibly TRBD1 for D (5 bases). This CDR3 has 15 residues. The V end was cut by 4 bases, the J end by 4 bases, with 17 bases between. CDR1 SGHKS and CDR2 YYEKEE come from the germline V gene (reference sequence).

V and J are TRBV13 and TRBJ2-1; maybe TRBD1 (6 bases). CDR3 length equals 17 residues. Trimming took off 2 bases at V and 10 bases at J, with 24 bases between the two ends. Germline V gene lookup returns CDR1 PRHDT and CDR2 FYEKMQ (reference sequence). The DNA for the CDR3 is TGTGCCAGCAGCTTAACCCGATACAGGGATTGGGTAAGGGAGCAGTTCTTC. It encodes CASSLTRYRDWVREQFF.

This clone showed up just a few times. The V and J genes are TRBV18 and TRBJ1-6; D is unclear. Germline CDR1 and CDR2: KGHSH and LQKENI. The CDR3 totals 16 residues. The V end was cut by 2 bases, the J end by 7 bases, with 15 bases between. The CDR3, as DNA: TGTGCCAGCTCACCAATTGGAGGATCGGGGAATTCACCCCTCCACTTT. It translates to CASSPIGGSGNSPLHF.

The rearrangement uses TRBV7-3 and TRBJ1-1; unclear D gene. This CDR3 has 14 amino acids. V lost 3 bases to trimming and J lost 11 bases, with 19 bases between them. Germline V gene sequence: CDR1 SGHTA, CDR2 FQGTGA. The CDR3 DNA is TGTGCCAGCAGCTTTGAAAGTACGATGCGGGAGGCTTTCTTT. This gives the protein CASSFESTMREAFF.

V is TRBV6-5 and J is TRBJ2-4; TRBD2 might be the D (5 bases). Per germline, CDR1 MNHEY and CDR2 SVGAGI. V shed 10 bases and J shed 3 bases, with 10 bases lying between them. The CDR3 length is 12 residues. The CDR3 spells CATGGFKNIQYF. CDR3 sequence (DNA): TGTGCCACCGGCGGGTTCAAAAACATTCAGTACTTC.

This chain uses TRBV28 with TRBJ2-5; TRBD1 matches at 9 bases. Gene TRBJ2-7 matches the end of the DNA better, so the J call may be wrong. Germline loops: CDR1 MDHEN, CDR2 SYDVKM. The CDR3 totals 18 residues. The DNA for the CDR3 is TGTGCCAGCAGTCCCAGGCTACGAGACAGGGGGGGTCGATACGAGCAGTACTTC. It encodes CASSPRLRDRGGRYEQYF.

CDR3: CATSRDRGRGETQYF. As DNA, the CDR3 is TGTGCCACCAGCAGAGACAGGGGGCGAGGTGAGACCCAGTACTTC. The chain joins TRBV15 to TRBJ2-5; 8 bases agree with TRBD1. V trimming: 0 bases; J trimming: 5 bases; junction bases outside the gene matches: 5. This CDR3 is 15 amino acids long. The germline V gene encodes CDR1 LNHNV and CDR2 YYDKDF (reference sequence). The full variable domain, rest sourced from reference TRBV15 and TRBJ2-5, is DAMVIQNPRYQVTQFGKPVTLSCSQTLNHNVMYWYQQKSSQAPKLLFHYYDKDFNNEADTPDNFQSRRPNTSFCFLDIRSPGLGDTAMYLCATSRDRGRGETQYFGPGTRLLVL.

This chain joins TRBV5-6 and TRBJ2-3, with 9 bases that match TRBD1. Germline-derived CDR1 and CDR2 are SGHDT and YYEEEE. The CDR3 is 13 amino acids. J was trimmed by 4 bases and V by 6 bases; bases with no gene match: 3. This CDR3 reads CASKRQGADTQYF. As DNA, the CDR3 is TGTGCCAGCAAACGACAGGGGGCAGATACGCAGTATTTT.

In its sample, this clone was seen once. The chain links TRBV2 to TRBJ2-7; TRBD2 agrees at 11 bases. Unmatched junction bases numbered 15, after V lost 6 bases and J lost 5 bases. There are 17 residues in the CDR3. Germline V lookup: CDR1 SNHLY, CDR2 FYNNEI. CDR3 region: CASSLEPSGGRSDEQYF. The CDR3 DNA is TGTGCCAGCAGCCTCGAGCCTAGCGGGGGGAGGAGTGACGAGCAGTACTTC.

To note about this clone: A read error may produce the germline difference seen at one junction end. Here the CDR3 reads CASSLGDLPNQSQHF. The CDR3 DNA reads as TGCGCCAGCAGCTTGGGGGATCTACCCAATCAGTCCCAGCATTTT. J is TRBJ1-5 and V is TRBV5-1; D is uncertain. CDR3 length equals 15 residues. CDR1 and CDR2 from the germline V gene are SGHRS and YFSETQ.

This clone was picked up a small number of times. The V and J genes are TRBV19 and TRBJ1-5; possible D gene TRBD1, 5 bases. The CDR3 consists of 14 residues. V lost 7 bases and J 5 bases, leaving 15 bases between the germline ends. The germline CDR1 and CDR2 sequences are LNHDA and SQIVND (reference sequence). The CDR3 reads CASKVGGFDQPQHF. The CDR3 DNA reads TGTGCCAGTAAGGTGGGGGGGTTCGATCAGCCCCAGCATTTT.

This clone was detected only a few times. The V call is TRBV28, the J call TRBJ1-6; D possibly corresponds to TRBD1 (5 bases). The CDR3 has 13 amino acids. The germline V and J ends were trimmed by 2 bases and 7 bases, with 6 bases remaining between them. Per the germline V gene, CDR1 is MDHEN and CDR2 is SYDVKM. In DNA, the CDR3 is TGTGCCAGCAGTTTAGGGGGGAATTCACCCCTCCACTTT. Protein product: CASSLGGNSPLHF. The complete variable domain, with remaining parts taken from reference TRBV28 and TRBJ1-6, reads DVKVTQSSRYLVKRTGEKVFLECVQDMDHENMFWYRQDPGLGLRLIYFSYDVKMKEKGDIPEGYSVSREKKERFSLILESASTNQTSMYLCASSLGGNSPLHFGNGTRLTVT.

This rearrangement joins TRBV28 to TRBJ2-5; 9 bases line up with TRBD1. The germline gives CDR1 MDHEN, CDR2 SYDVKM. The CDR3 covers 13 residues. V shed 7 bases, J shed 6 bases, and the junction held 6 bases outside the gene matches. The CDR3 coding sequence is TGTGCCAGCATCACAGGGGGCGGAAAGACCCAGTACTTC. Amino acids: CASITGGGKTQYF. The variable domain in full, completed from reference TRBV28 and TRBJ2-5, reads DVKVTQSSRYLVKRTGEKVFLECVQDMDHENMFWYRQDPGLGLRLIYFSYDVKMKEKGDIPEGYSVSREKKERFSLILESASTNQTSMYLCASITGGGKTQYFGPGTRLLVL.

The V call is TRBV7-3, the J call TRBJ2-3; D remains unclear. V lost 5 bases and J 2 bases, leaving 8 bases between the germline ends. Germline V CDR1 and CDR2: SGHTA, FQGTGA. This CDR3 has 13 amino acids. The CDR3 here is CASSEYNTDTQYF. CDR3 DNA: TGTGCCAGCAGCGAATATAACACAGATACGCAGTATTTT.

The chain uses TRBV9 and TRBJ2-3; D remains ambiguous. The CDR3 totals 10 residues. Germline CDR1 reads SGDLS; CDR2 reads YYNGEE. The germline V and J ends were trimmed by 6 bases and 6 bases, with 5 bases remaining between them. CDR3 nucleotides: TGTGCCAGCATTTACGATACGCAGTATTTT. Its translation: CASIYDTQYF.

This clone was seen once. This rearrangement joins TRBV5-6 to TRBJ1-2, with D possibly matching TRBD1 (6 bases). This CDR3 has 14 residues. Trimming stripped 5 bases from V and 5 bases from J, with 16 bases between. Per germline, CDR1 SGHDT and CDR2 YYEEEE. CDR3 nucleotides: TGTGCCAGCAGTCAACGGGGGCCCGGTTATGGCTACACCTTC. It is translated as CASSQRGPGYGYTF.